One sample yielded the 24 T cell receptor beta chains listed below, sequenced in a study of T cells in Graves' hyperthyroidism and ophthalmopathy. RNA transcripts served as the template for amplifying TCR beta CDR3 regions. The HTBI primer set served for first-round RT-PCR of the TCR CDR3. MiXCR was run by TCRdb on the multiplex PCR reads, yielding one entry per CDR3 protein. The data hold a few hundred thousand distinct CDR3 sequences, with over 11% observed a single time. The sample comprised blood. All receptors derive from a woman aged 25-40 years with Graves' hyperthyroidism that later progressed to Graves' ophthalmopathy.

The V and J genes are TRBV11-2 and TRBJ2-7, with D possibly being TRBD2 (5 bases). In germline, CDR1 is SGHAT, CDR2 FQNNGV. CDR3 length: 13 residues. Trimming removed 3 bases from V and 3 bases from J, with 9 bases in between. The CDR3 nucleotides are TGTGCCAGCAGCTTCCAGACTATCTACGAGCAGTACTTC. Its protein is CASSFQTIYEQYF.

This clonotype was recorded at least ten times. V and J are TRBV24-1 and TRBJ2-1, with D hard to call. V was trimmed by 5 bases and J by 3 bases, leaving 10 bases between them. The CDR3 contains 14 residues. Germline-derived CDR1 and CDR2 are KGHDR and SFDVKD. For the CDR3, the DNA is TGTGCCACCAGTGCCTCCCCGGGCTACAATGAGCAGTTCTTC. Amino acids: CATSASPGYNEQFF.

To note about this clonotype: Compared with germline, one end of the junction differs, possibly owing to a read error. The V and J genes are TRBV2 and TRBJ2-5; TRBD1 is a possible D gene (6 bases). The CDR3 consists of 10 residues. Germline CDR1 is SNHLY and CDR2 is FYNNEI. The CDR3 spells CASSLTGVNF. In DNA, the CDR3 is TGTGCCAGCTCATTGACAGGCGTGAACTTC.

Comments on this clonotype: With a much larger clone just one base away, this may be a read error. The genes are TRBV16 and TRBJ2-1; D unresolved. The germline gives CDR1 KGHSY, CDR2 FQNENV. Deletions cut 2 bases from V and 9 bases from J, with 5 bases between. This CDR3 has 11 amino acids. The CDR3 sequence: CASSQGVEQFF. The CDR3 region has the DNA TGTGCCAGCAGCCAAGGGGTTGAGCAGTTCTTC.

This clonotype has more than one count but fewer than ten. The chain couples TRBV6-1 to TRBJ1-2, with 9 bases identical to TRBD1. Germline-derived CDR1 and CDR2 are MNHNS and SASEGT. The CDR3 is 14 amino acids. Unmatched junction bases numbered 5, after V lost 6 bases and J lost 3 bases. In nucleotides, the CDR3 is TGTGCCAGCAGGGGGACAGGGAGTTACTATGGCTACACCTTC. It yields the protein CASRGTGSYYGYTF.

This clonotype was counted between two and nine times. The CDR3 region has the DNA TGTGCCAGCAGTTATTCCCTAAGTACGGGACAGGGCACTGAAGCTTTCTTT. Translating it yields CASSYSLSTGQGTEAFF. The V and J genes are TRBV6-5 and TRBJ1-1, with TRBD1 matching 9 bases. V gave up 3 bases and J gave up 4 bases; unmatched junction bases: 12. This CDR3 has 17 amino acids. From germline, CDR1 is MNHEY and CDR2 SVGAGI.

This sequence joins TRBV19 and TRBJ1-2; D unresolved. The CDR3 contains 13 residues. V was pared by 5 bases and J by 7 bases, with 14 bases between. Germline lookup yields CDR1 LNHDA and CDR2 SQIVND (reference sequence). CDR3 DNA: TGTGCCAGTAGTTTCGGGGTTTCCACTGGCTACACCTTC. Protein product: CASSFGVSTGYTF.

This clonotype was found many times. The gene calls are TRBV2 and TRBJ2-7; 7 nucleotides align to TRBD1. Germline assignment: CDR1 SNHLY and CDR2 FYNNEI. The CDR3 length is 13 residues. The junction had 9 bases not matched to a gene; V was cut back by 7 bases and J by 6 bases. The CDR3 region has the DNA TGTGCCAGCACGTATGGACAGGCGGGCGAGCAGTACTTC. It codes for CASTYGQAGEQYF.

This clonotype occurred a few times. This sequence joins TRBV27 and TRBJ2-5; 9 bases line up with TRBD2. V was clipped by 3 bases and J by 0 bases; unmatched bases: 2. The CDR3 is 15 amino acids. Germline V gene lookup returns CDR1 MNHEY and CDR2 SMNVEV (reference sequence). CDR3 sequence reads: CASSLTSGNQETQYF. The CDR3 DNA follows: TGTGCCAGCAGTTTGACTAGCGGTAACCAAGAGACCCAGTACTTC.

This clonotype was seen at least ten times. The J gene is TRBJ1-2, the V gene TRBV28; no clear D. CDR3 length: 13 residues. V dropped 2 bases and J dropped 4 bases, with 8 bases sitting between them. The germline CDR1 and CDR2 sequences are MDHEN and SYDVKM. CDR3 loop: CASSLNSPYGYTF. As DNA, the CDR3 is TGTGCCAGCAGTTTAAACAGCCCCTATGGCTACACCTTC.

This clonotype has ten or more counts. The chain carries TRBV28 and TRBJ1-2; D ambiguous. From germline, CDR1 is MDHEN and CDR2 SYDVKM. The V end was cut by 6 bases, the J end by 7 bases, with 15 bases between. The CDR3 totals 13 residues. The CDR3 coding sequence is TGTGCCAGCAGGCCGGCGGGCCCGGGTGGCTACACCTTC. It specifies CASRPAGPGGYTF.

This clonotype was recorded many times. The chain uses TRBV2 and TRBJ2-1; TRBD1 agrees at 8 bases. Trimming cost V 1 base and J 7 bases; bases outside gene matches: 6. The germline V gene has CDR1 SNHLY and CDR2 FYNNEI. The CDR3 covers 15 residues. CDR3 sequence: CASSEGQGLGNEQFF. In DNA, the CDR3 is TGTGCCAGCAGTGAAGGACAGGGGTTAGGGAATGAGCAGTTCTTC.

This clonotype has a count of ten or more. This chain links TRBV11-2 with TRBJ1-4; D not resolved. The CDR3 runs to 16 residues. Germline CDR1 and CDR2: SGHAT and FQNNGV. V was pared by 2 bases and J by 7 bases, with 17 bases between. The CDR3 spells CASSLSGWGWGEKLFF. DNA for the CDR3: TGTGCCAGCAGCTTATCGGGTTGGGGTTGGGGTGAAAAACTGTTTTTT.

J is TRBJ2-1 and V is TRBV7-2; TRBD2 matches 14 bases. The CDR3 loop spans 16 amino acids. From germline, CDR1 is SGHTA and CDR2 FQGNSA. The junction had 2 bases not matched to a gene; V was cut back by 0 bases and J by 7 bases. CDR3 region: CASSLAWTSGRNEQFF. CDR3 sequence (DNA): TGTGCCAGCAGCTTAGCGTGGACTAGCGGGAGGAATGAGCAGTTCTTC.

This clonotype has a count of ten or more. The J gene is TRBJ2-3, the V gene TRBV12-3 or TRBV12-4; D is ambiguous. The CDR3 loop spans 10 amino acids. V gave up 10 bases and J gave up 4 bases, with 6 bases separating them. The CDR3 coding sequence is TGTGCCACCCCCTCAGATACGCAGTATTTT. Residues: CATPSDTQYF.

This clonotype turned up a few times. As DNA, the CDR3 is TGTGCCAGCAGCGCGGGAGAAGTCTACAATGAGCAGTTCTTC. Translated: CASSAGEVYNEQFF. The chain uses TRBV9 and TRBJ2-1; possible D gene TRBD2, 6 bases. V lost 3 bases to trimming and J lost 3 bases, with 10 bases between them. The length of the CDR3 is 14 residues. Germline CDR1 reads SGDLS; CDR2 reads YYNGEE.

The chain recombines TRBV20-1 with TRBJ2-5; TRBD2 matches at 10 bases. Losses at the gene ends were 1 base for V and 6 bases for J; bases not matched to a gene: 5. The V gene's germline CDR1 is DFQATT and CDR2 SNEGSKA (reference sequence). This CDR3 has 14 residues. The CDR3 DNA reads TGCAGTGCTAGAGTGCCTAGCGGGAGTAAGACCCAGTACTTC. Protein product: CSARVPSGSKTQYF.

This clonotype was picked up many times. The V gene is TRBV19, the J gene TRBJ1-1; 10 bases agree with TRBD1. This CDR3 is built from 13 residues. The germline V gene encodes CDR1 LNHDA and CDR2 SQIVND (reference sequence). Trimming at V came to 3 bases and at J to 10 bases, leaving 5 bases not matched to a gene. The CDR3 reads CASSIQGQGIAFF. The CDR3 DNA is TGTGCCAGTAGTATCCAGGGACAGGGGATAGCTTTCTTT.

This clonotype was found many times. The chain recombines TRBV20-1 with TRBJ2-3; D remains ambiguous. CDR3 length: 13 amino acids. The V gene's germline CDR1 is DFQATT and CDR2 SNEGSKA (reference sequence). V gave up 5 bases and J gave up 2 bases, with 11 bases separating them. The CDR3, as DNA: TGCAGTGCTGAGGAAGGTGCCACAGATACGCAGTATTTT. As protein: CSAEEGATDTQYF.

About this clonotype itself: A clone one base away is much larger, so this may be a read error. The chain couples TRBV7-6 to TRBJ2-3, with a weak D call TRBD2 (6 bases). This CDR3 spans 15 amino acids. V was trimmed by 1 base and J by 2 bases, leaving 10 bases between them. The germline V gene encodes CDR1 SGHVS and CDR2 FNYEAQ. CDR3 protein: CASSLGASVTDTQYF. The CDR3 DNA is TGTGCCAGCAGCTTAGGGGCTAGCGTCACAGATACGCAGTATTTT.

This clonotype was counted a few times. The rearrangement joins TRBV2 to TRBJ2-7, with a weak D call TRBD1 (5 bases). Per the germline V gene, CDR1 is SNHLY and CDR2 is FYNNEI. The CDR3 contains 11 residues. V shed 7 bases and J shed 5 bases, with 9 bases lying between them. The CDR3 protein is CASKGAHEQYF. The CDR3 nucleotides are TGTGCCAGCAAAGGGGCCCACGAGCAGTACTTC.

This clonotype was seen at least ten times. This chain connects TRBV20-1 to TRBJ1-1; TRBD1 might be the D (5 bases). Trimming pared 1 base from V and 2 bases from J, leaving 14 bases between. CDR1 and CDR2 (germline): DFQATT, SNEGSKA (reference sequence). The CDR3 length is 15 residues. The CDR3 region is CSARVSGTVNTEAFF. In DNA, the CDR3 is TGCAGTGCTAGAGTATCCGGGACGGTCAACACTGAAGCTTTCTTT.

This clonotype has a count of ten or more. The V gene is TRBV7-8, the J gene TRBJ2-4, with D hard to call. The CDR3 has 15 amino acids. Trimming removed 2 bases from V and 2 bases from J, with 10 bases in between. The germline gives CDR1 SGHVS, CDR2 FQNEAQ. The CDR3 DNA is TGTGCCAGCAGCTTAATAGACCAGTCCAAAAACATTCAGTACTTC. This gives the protein CASSLIDQSKNIQYF. The variable domain in full, with the rest retrieved from reference TRBV7-8 and TRBJ2-4, is GAGVSQSPRYKVAKRGQDVALRCDPISGHVSLFWYQQALGQGPEFLTYFQNEAQLDKSGLPSDRFFAERPEGSVSTLKIQRTQQEDSAVYLCASSLIDQSKNIQYFGAGTRLSVL.

This clonotype was counted at least ten times. J is TRBJ1-1 and V is TRBV12-3 or TRBV12-4, with 7 bases aligning to TRBD1. The ends lost 4 bases at V and 4 bases at J; junction bases unmatched: 6. The CDR3 is 14 amino acids. CDR3 DNA: TGTGCCAGCAGTTCGAGGGGGCGCGGCACTGAAGCTTTCTTT. Encoded protein: CASSSRGRGTEAFF.